These T cell receptor beta chains were read from a single sample in a study of human T cells and chemical hapten exposure. TCRdb re-called the RACE reads through MiXCR, storing one row per CDR3 protein. The repertoire includes approximately 91,000 distinct CDR3 sequences, 11% of them detected once, and 1.5% to 2% sits in the top ten. This material consisted of whole blood, taken in connection with sensitization to the hapten diphenylcyclopropenone (DPC). These receptors were obtained from a man between 18 and 29 years old with alopecia areata. Some clones in this sample may be carry-over from other donors' samples. Each CDR3 is given with its conserved first and last residue. Fields, in order: V gene, J gene, CDR3 protein.

V: TRBV12-3/TRBV12-4; J: TRBJ2-2; CDR3: CASSLSFLFGGVTGELFF
V: TRBV11-1; J: TRBJ2-5; CDR3: CASSIIGGSSETQYF
V: TRBV4-3; J: TRBJ2-5; CDR3: CASSKGTGQGTQETQYF
V: TRBV10-3; J: TRBJ1-4; CDR3: CAISAESGGINEKLFF
V: TRBV29-1; J: TRBJ2-3; CDR3: CSVYGQGAYTQYF
V: TRBV27; J: TRBJ2-7; CDR3: CASSQYPGQSTYEQYF
V: TRBV7-9; J: TRBJ2-5; CDR3: CATAPTEETQYF
V: TRBV19; J: TRBJ1-2; CDR3: CASSIQGYGYTF
V: TRBV6-2/TRBV6-3; J: TRBJ2-1; CDR3: CASSYSSGRGAGPYNEQFF
V: TRBV24-1; J: TRBJ1-6; CDR3: CATSDHRSRISPLHF
V: TRBV10-2; J: TRBJ2-7; CDR3: CASKVIAASYEQYF
V: TRBV28; J: TRBJ1-2; CDR3: CASSPGRVHGYTF
V: TRBV7-7; J: TRBJ2-5; CDR3: CASSKGTSETQYF
V: TRBV6-5; J: TRBJ1-1; CDR3: CASSTGQGRTEAFF